This T cell receptor (beta chain) was sequenced for a study of blood T cell repertoires in COVID-19. In the original processing: The authors estimated nucleated cell counts from reference gene primer amplification. This table comes from immunoSEQ multiplex PCR, and its TCRdb copy is limited to in-frame clones, with some not included. V and J calls plus clone size are reproduced from that table; the DNA served to infer D and trimming. The sample lists 250,000 to 350,000 clones, around 89% occurring once. V dropped 7 bases and J dropped 0 bases, with 8 bases sitting between them. This CDR3 contains 13 residues. CDR1 SEHNR and CDR2 FQNEAQ come from the germline V gene (reference sequence).

The TCR was taken from a man aged 25 to 40 with acute or convalescent COVID-19. Material: peripheral blood. This chain joins TRBV7-9 and TRBJ2-3, with a tentative D call TRBD2 (6 bases). CDR3 DNA: TGTGCCAGCATTAGCGGCAGCACAGATACGCAGTATTTT. This gives the protein CASISGSTDTQYF. Together with reference TRBV7-9 and TRBJ2-3, the CDR3 gives the full variable domain: DTGVSQNPRHKITKRGQNVTFRCDPISEHNRLYWYRQTLGQGPEFLTYFQNEAQLEKSRLLSDRFSAERPKGSFSTLEIQRTEQGDSAMYLCASISGSTDTQYFGPGTRLTVL.